This T cell receptor (beta chain) stems from a study of Graves' ophthalmopathy and Graves' hyperthyroidism. Using RNA transcripts, the TCR beta CDR3 regions were amplified. HTBI-primed RT-PCR formed the first round, and a multiplex PCR formed the second. TCRdb processed the multiplex PCR reads anew with MiXCR; each CDR3 protein has one entry. The table includes around 1.1 million distinct CDR3 sequences, less than 45% detected once. Germline V CDR1 and CDR2: WSHSY, SAAADI. The CDR3 loop spans 12 amino acids. V was clipped by 3 bases and J by 3 bases, with 5 bases between them. This clonotype was recorded many times. Its antigen is undetermined. Study-wide findings and caveats: A 13-signature model separated ophthalmopathy from stable hyperthyroidism, almost 90% sensitivity, 81.08% specificity.

Enrolled hyperthyroidism patients had a new diagnosis, a duration under 2 months, and an age of 18 to 65. Exclusion applied to patients with other autoimmune diseases, uncontrolled infections, pregnancy or lactation. This clonotype was obtained from an adult man with Graves' hyperthyroidism. Source material: peripheral blood or thyroid tissue (not recorded which). This chain links TRBV10-2 with TRBJ2-5, with D unresolved. CDR3 in amino acids: CASSDHEETQYF. In nucleotides, the CDR3 is TGCGCCAGCAGTGACCACGAAGAGACCCAGTACTTC.